Listed below are T cell receptor beta chains from one sample, sequenced in a study of PD-1 blockade in classical Hodgkin lymphoma. The repertoire was sequenced with immunoSEQ multiplex PCR; TCRdb's copy has only in-frame clones and lacks some. The sample has some 100,000 clones; 92% are singletons. Sequences were derived from peripheral blood mononuclear cells (PBMCs), sampled at baseline. All receptors derive from a human donor with classical Hodgkin lymphoma. The CDR3 runs from the conserved cysteine through the conserved F or W. D genes are given only for firm matches. Rows give clone size only sometimes, using once, few, many, or a class for an expanded clone.

j_call	d_call	v_call	clone_size	cdr3_aa	cdr3_nt
TRBJ1-5	TRBD1	TRBV27	-	CASSWRYRGSNQPQHF	TGTGCCAGCAGTTGGAGATACAGGGGTAGCAATCAGCCCCAGCATTTT
TRBJ1-1	-	TRBV5-4	-	CASSPWTVNTEAFF	TGTGCCAGCAGCCCATGGACAGTGAACACTGAAGCTTTCTTT
TRBJ2-4	TRBD2	TRBV10-1	-	CASSESGSENIQYF	TGCGCCAGCAGTGAGAGCGGGAGCGAAAACATTCAGTACTTC
TRBJ2-2	-	TRBV28	-	CASSYIATGELFF	TGTGCCAGCAGTTATATCGCGACCGGGGAGCTGTTTTTT
TRBJ2-7	-	TRBV2	once	CASSEARSPGDEQYF	TGTGCCAGCAGTGAAGCGAGGAGTCCGGGCGACGAGCAGTACTTC
TRBJ2-5	TRBD1	TRBV28	-	CASSSLDRATPVFETQYF	TGTGCCAGCAGTTCACTCGACAGGGCCACCCCCGTTTTTGAGACCCAGTACTTC
TRBJ1-1	TRBD1	TRBV6-6	-	CASSYRTGLGFNEAFF	TGTGCCAGCAGTTACAGGACAGGTTTAGGATTCAATGAAGCTTTCTTT
TRBJ2-3	-	TRBV11-3	-	CASSLAGATDTQYF	TGTGCCAGCAGCTTGGCAGGGGCCACAGATACGCAGTATTTT
TRBJ2-3	-	TRBV7-9	-	CASSDSPTDTQYF	TGTGCCAGCAGCGATTCACCCACAGATACGCAGTATTTT
TRBJ1-2	TRBD1	TRBV18	once	CASSPASQGGYGYTF	TGTGCCAGCTCACCAGCTTCACAGGGGGGGTATGGCTACACCTTC
TRBJ1-1	-	TRBV27	-	CASSLVQGYTEAFF	TGTGCCAGCAGTTTGGTACAGGGTTACACTGAAGCTTTCTTT
TRBJ2-2	TRBD2	TRBV10-3	-	CAISGSGRAGGELFF	TGTGCCATCAGCGGTAGCGGGAGGGCCGGAGGGGAGCTGTTTTTT
TRBJ1-1	-	TRBV6-1	-	CAHGGTEAFF	TGTGCCCATGGGGGGACTGAAGCTTTCTTT
TRBJ2-5	-	TRBV14	-	CASSQESNAWETQYF	TGTGCCAGCAGCCAAGAATCCAACGCGTGGGAGACCCAGTACTTC
TRBJ2-7	TRBD2	TRBV15	-	CATSRGLAGGSSYSGQYF	TGTGCCACCAGCAGGGGACTAGCGGGAGGCTCCTCGTATTCTGGGCAGTACTTC
TRBJ2-5	TRBD2	TRBV5-1	-	CASSLATRGLAGKETQYF	TGCGCCAGCAGCTTGGCCACCCGAGGACTAGCGGGAAAAGAGACCCAGTACTTC
TRBJ2-6	TRBD1	TRBV7-9	-	CASSSREGGVISGANVLTF	TGTGCCAGCAGCTCCCGGGAAGGGGGCGTGATTAGTGGGGCCAACGTCCTGACTTTC
TRBJ2-1	TRBD2	TRBV6-1	-	CASSEARSGVNNEQFF	TGTGCCAGCAGTGAAGCGCGGAGCGGGGTTAACAATGAGCAGTTCTTC
TRBJ2-2	-	TRBV30	-	CAWSMFSGELFF	TGTGCCTGGAGTATGTTTTCCGGGGAGCTGTTTTTT
TRBJ2-2	-	TRBV6-1	-	CASSVAVNTGELFF	TGTGCCAGCAGTGTGGCGGTGAACACCGGGGAGCTGTTTTTT
TRBJ2-7	TRBD2	TRBV11-2	-	CASSFAGGDYEQYF	TGTGCCAGCAGCTTTGCGGGGGGAGACTACGAGCAGTACTTC
TRBJ2-5	-	TRBV29-1	-	CSVEGGGQETQYF	TGCAGCGTTGAAGGGGGAGGTCAAGAGACCCAGTACTTC
TRBJ2-6	-	TRBV10-3	-	CAISLTGANVLTF	TGTGCCATCAGTCTAACAGGGGCCAACGTCCTGACTTTC
TRBJ2-6	-	TRBV11-2	-	CASSLWISGANVLTF	TGTGCCAGCAGCTTATGGATCTCTGGGGCCAACGTCCTGACTTTC
TRBJ2-3	-	TRBV9	-	CASSAPVTLDLRSTDTQYF	TGTGCCAGCAGCGCGCCGGTTACCTTGGACCTCCGGAGCACAGATACGCAGTATTTT
TRBJ1-1	TRBD1	TRBV6-5	-	CASRPGTGRNTEAFF	TGTGCCAGCAGACCAGGGACAGGGAGGAACACTGAAGCTTTCTTT
TRBJ2-1	TRBD1	TRBV29-1	-	CSAGTEIYNEQFF	TGCAGCGCGGGGACAGAGATATACAATGAGCAGTTCTTC
TRBJ1-2	-	TRBV6-5	-	CASSRRGTPGYGYTF	TGTGCCAGCAGCCGCCGAGGGACTCCCGGTTATGGCTACACCTTC
TRBJ2-1	-	TRBV7-9	-	CASTGPFRTVSSYNEQFF	TGTGCCAGCACCGGTCCGTTTAGGACGGTTAGCTCCTACAATGAGCAGTTCTTC
TRBJ1-5	-	TRBV4-1	-	CASSQDGGGTNQPQHF	TGCGCCAGCAGCCAAGACGGGGGCGGAACTAATCAGCCCCAGCATTTT
TRBJ2-1	TRBD2	TRBV5-1	-	CASSLAGTRGSEQFF	TGCGCCAGCAGCTTGGCCGGGACTAGGGGCAGTGAGCAGTTCTTC
TRBJ2-7	-	TRBV7-8	once	CASSLVPAYEQYF	TGTGCCAGCAGCTTAGTTCCTGCCTACGAGCAGTACTTC
TRBJ2-5	-	TRBV5-4	-	CASSTGPSLGWETQYF	TGTGCCAGCAGCACTGGCCCCTCTCTGGGCTGGGAGACCCAGTACTTC
TRBJ1-2	-	TRBV5-6	-	CASSLPGRNYGYTF	TGTGCCAGCAGCTTGCCAGGGCGCAACTATGGCTACACCTTC
TRBJ2-1	TRBD2	TRBV5-4	-	CASSPTSGRTHSYNEQFF	TGTGCCAGCAGCCCTACTAGCGGGAGGACCCACTCCTACAATGAGCAGTTCTTC
TRBJ1-2	-	TRBV19	-	CASRPRTSSSPYGYTF	TGTGCCAGTCGACCCCGGACTTCCTCTTCCCCCTATGGCTACACCTTC
TRBJ2-1	TRBD2	TRBV6-1	-	CASSEQRLAGGNEQFF	TGTGCCAGCAGTGAGCAGCGGCTAGCGGGAGGGAATGAGCAGTTCTTC
TRBJ2-1	TRBD2	TRBV5-1	once	CASRPNLAGGPGSEQFF	TGCGCCAGCAGGCCAAACCTAGCGGGAGGGCCAGGGAGTGAGCAGTTCTTC
TRBJ1-2	-	TRBV27	-	CASSSQTGPNYGYTF	TGTGCCAGCAGTTCTCAGACAGGCCCAAACTATGGCTACACCTTC
TRBJ2-7	TRBD2	TRBV28	-	CASSLGGQGHEQYF	TGTGCCAGCAGTTTGGGAGGGCAGGGTCACGAGCAGTACTTC
TRBJ2-5	-	TRBV27	-	CASSRDPFRTQYF	TGTGCCAGCAGCAGAGATCCCTTTAGGACCCAGTACTTC
TRBJ2-7	TRBD2	TRBV7-9	once	CASSGGTSGSSSSYEQYF	TGTGCCAGCAGCGGAGGGACTAGCGGGAGTAGTAGCTCCTACGAGCAGTACTTC
TRBJ2-7	-	TRBV6-6	-	CSGGYSYEQYF	TGTTCCGGTGGCTACTCCTACGAGCAGTACTTC
TRBJ2-2	-	TRBV25-1	-	CASSEYGTNTGELFF	TGTGCCAGCAGTGAATATGGGACGAACACCGGGGAGCTGTTTTTT
TRBJ1-4	-	TRBV5-6	-	CASSALSLGKDEKLFF	TGTGCCAGCAGCGCTTTGAGTTTGGGGAAGGATGAAAAACTGTTTTTT
TRBJ2-1	-	TRBV27	-	CASSLGSSVVEQFF	TGTGCCAGCAGTTTAGGCAGCAGTGTGGTTGAGCAGTTCTTC
TRBJ1-3	-	TRBV30	few	CAWSVPRMLDGNTIYF	TGTGCCTGGAGTGTACCGAGGATGCTGGATGGAAACACCATATATTTT
TRBJ1-2	-	TRBV2	-	CASIAGWDYGYTF	TGTGCCAGCATAGCGGGGTGGGACTATGGCTACACCTTC
TRBJ2-3	TRBD2	TRBV11-1	-	CASSLSGRASTDTQYF	TGTGCCAGCAGCCTTAGCGGGAGGGCTAGCACAGATACGCAGTATTTT
TRBJ2-7	TRBD2	TRBV18	-	CASSLRLAGSPTSGVDQYF	TGTGCCAGCTCACTACGTTTAGCGGGATCTCCTACGAGCGGTGTAGATCAGTACTTC
TRBJ2-7	TRBD2	TRBV4-2	-	CASSQAQSMVSGALTSYEQYF	TGTGCCAGCAGCCAAGCCCAAAGTATGGTTAGCGGGGCCTTAACCTCCTACGAGCAGTACTTC
TRBJ2-2	-	TRBV28	-	CASGGLMFTGELFF	TGTGCCAGCGGGGGCCTAATGTTCACCGGGGAGCTGTTTTTT
TRBJ2-1	-	TRBV5-6	once	CASSKSAGTSSYNEQFF	TGTGCCAGCAGCAAATCAGCCGGGACAAGCTCCTACAATGAGCAGTTCTTC